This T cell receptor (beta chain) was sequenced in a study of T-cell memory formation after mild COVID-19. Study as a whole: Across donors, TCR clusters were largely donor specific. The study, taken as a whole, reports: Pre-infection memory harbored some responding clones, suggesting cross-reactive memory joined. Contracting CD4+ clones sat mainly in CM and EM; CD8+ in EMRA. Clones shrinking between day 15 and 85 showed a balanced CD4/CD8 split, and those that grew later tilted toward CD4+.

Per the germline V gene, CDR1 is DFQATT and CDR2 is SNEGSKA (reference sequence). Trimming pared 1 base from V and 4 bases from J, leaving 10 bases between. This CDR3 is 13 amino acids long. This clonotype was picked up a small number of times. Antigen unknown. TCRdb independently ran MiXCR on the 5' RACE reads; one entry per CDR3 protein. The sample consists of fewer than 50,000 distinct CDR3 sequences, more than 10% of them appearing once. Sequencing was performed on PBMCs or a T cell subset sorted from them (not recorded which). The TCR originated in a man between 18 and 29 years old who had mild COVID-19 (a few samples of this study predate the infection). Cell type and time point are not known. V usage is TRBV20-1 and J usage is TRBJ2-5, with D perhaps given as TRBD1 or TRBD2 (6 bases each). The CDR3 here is CSARAGAPETQYF. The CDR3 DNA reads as TGCAGTGCTAGAGCGGGGGCCCCAGAGACCCAGTACTTC.